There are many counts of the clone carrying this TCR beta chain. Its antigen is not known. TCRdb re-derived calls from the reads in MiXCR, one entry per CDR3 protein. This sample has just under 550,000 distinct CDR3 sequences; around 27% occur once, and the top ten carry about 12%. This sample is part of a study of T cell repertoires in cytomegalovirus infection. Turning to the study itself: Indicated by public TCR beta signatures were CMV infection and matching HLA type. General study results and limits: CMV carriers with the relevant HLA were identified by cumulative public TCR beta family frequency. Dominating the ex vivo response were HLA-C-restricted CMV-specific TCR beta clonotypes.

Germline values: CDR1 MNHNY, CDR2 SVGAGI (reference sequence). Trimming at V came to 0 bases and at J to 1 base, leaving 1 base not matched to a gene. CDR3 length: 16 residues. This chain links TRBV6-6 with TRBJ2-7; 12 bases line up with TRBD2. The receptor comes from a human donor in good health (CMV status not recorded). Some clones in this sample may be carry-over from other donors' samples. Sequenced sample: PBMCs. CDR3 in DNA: TGTGCCAGCAGTTACTCGGGACTAGCGGGTTCCTACGAGCAGTACTTC. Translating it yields CASSYSGLAGSYEQYF.